This T cell receptor (beta chain) appears in the sequencing data of a study of neurological immune-mediated disorders. Whole-study results and caveats: While HTLV-1-associated myelopathy showed the greatest TCR clonal expansion, multiple sclerosis showed the least, falling below healthy controls.

TCRdb analysed the 5' RACE reads with MiXCR anew, one entry per CDR3 protein. This sample has about 84,000 distinct CDR3 sequences, with about a tenth found just once. Volunteers from a blood bank in Maryland, USA, made up the healthy controls. The unsorted libraries originated from 2 million PBMCs that had been stored at -80 C. On this clonotype itself: Its antigen is not known.

This CDR3 contains 16 residues. V trimming: 4 bases; J trimming: 5 bases; junction bases outside the gene matches: 11. Per the germline V gene, CDR1 is SGHRS and CDR2 is YFSETQ. The rearrangement uses TRBV5-1 and TRBJ2-7; 11 bases agree with TRBD1. Sequencing used PBMCs. The sequence was obtained from a man in his forties or fifties in good health. The DNA for the CDR3 is TGCGCCAGCAGCAGATCACCGGGACAGGGGGTCCACGAGCAGTACTTC. Protein product: CASSRSPGQGVHEQYF.